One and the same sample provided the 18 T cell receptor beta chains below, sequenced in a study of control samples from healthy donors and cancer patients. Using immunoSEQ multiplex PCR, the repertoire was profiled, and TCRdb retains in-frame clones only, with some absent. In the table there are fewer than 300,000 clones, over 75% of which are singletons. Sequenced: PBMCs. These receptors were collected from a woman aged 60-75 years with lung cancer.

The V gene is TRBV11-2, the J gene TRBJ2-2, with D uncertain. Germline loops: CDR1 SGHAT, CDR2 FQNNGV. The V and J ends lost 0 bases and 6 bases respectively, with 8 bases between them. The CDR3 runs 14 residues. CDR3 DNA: TGTGCCAGCAGCTTAGATCGTGTGCCCGGGGAGCTGTTTTTT. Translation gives CASSLDRVPGELFF.

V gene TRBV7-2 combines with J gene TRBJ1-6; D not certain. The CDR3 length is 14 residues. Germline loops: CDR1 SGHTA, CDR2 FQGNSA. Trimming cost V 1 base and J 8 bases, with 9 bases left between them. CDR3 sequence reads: CASSLVGSYSPLHF. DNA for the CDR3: TGTGCCAGCAGCTTAGTGGGTTCGTATTCACCCCTCCACTTT.

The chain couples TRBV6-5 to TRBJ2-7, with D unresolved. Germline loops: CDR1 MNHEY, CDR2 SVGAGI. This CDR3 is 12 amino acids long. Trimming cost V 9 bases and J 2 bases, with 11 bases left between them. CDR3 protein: CASETWAYEQYF. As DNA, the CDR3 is TGTGCCAGTGAGACATGGGCCTACGAGCAGTACTTC.

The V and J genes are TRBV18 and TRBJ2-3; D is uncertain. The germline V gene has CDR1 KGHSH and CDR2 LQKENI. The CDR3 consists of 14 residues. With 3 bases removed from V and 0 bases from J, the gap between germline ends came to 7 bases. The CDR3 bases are TGTGCCAGCTCACCTTTCACTAGCACAGATACGCAGTATTTT. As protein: CASSPFTSTDTQYF.

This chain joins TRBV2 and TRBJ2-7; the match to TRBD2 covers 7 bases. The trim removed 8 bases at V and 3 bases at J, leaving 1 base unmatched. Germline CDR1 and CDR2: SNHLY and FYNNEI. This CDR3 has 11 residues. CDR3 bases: TGTGCCAGCGGGGGGGGCTACGAGCAGTACTTC. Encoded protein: CASGGGYEQYF.

The CDR3 loop reads CASSLDRAHEQYF. The CDR3 bases are TGTGCCAGCAGCCTGGACAGGGCGCACGAGCAGTACTTC. The chain is built from TRBV5-4 and TRBJ2-7; TRBD1 matches at 8 bases. J gave up 5 bases and V 4 bases, and 5 bases lay outside the gene matches. The CDR3 length is 13 residues. From germline, CDR1 is SGHNT and CDR2 YYREEE (reference sequence).

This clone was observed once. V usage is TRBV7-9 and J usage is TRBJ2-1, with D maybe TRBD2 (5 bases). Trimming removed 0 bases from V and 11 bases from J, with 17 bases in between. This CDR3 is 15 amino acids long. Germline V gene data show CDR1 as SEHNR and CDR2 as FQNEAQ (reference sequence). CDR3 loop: CASSLAHSPQRKQFF. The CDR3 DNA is TGTGCCAGCAGCTTAGCGCATAGTCCCCAGCGGAAGCAGTTCTTC. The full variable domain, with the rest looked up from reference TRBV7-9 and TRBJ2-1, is DTGVSQNPRHKITKRGQNVTFRCDPISEHNRLYWYRQTLGQGPEFLTYFQNEAQLEKSRLLSDRFSAERPKGSFSTLEIQRTEQGDSAMYLCASSLAHSPQRKQFFGPGTRLTVL.

CDR3 in DNA: TGTGCCAGCAGTCGCCTCCAGGACGGAGCTTTCTTT. This gives the protein CASSRLQDGAFF. This chain connects TRBV5-8 to TRBJ1-1, with unresolved D. This CDR3 spans 12 amino acids. Germline V gene sequence: CDR1 SGHTS, CDR2 YDEGEE. The ends were cut back, 5 bases at V and 10 bases at J, with 15 bases in the middle.

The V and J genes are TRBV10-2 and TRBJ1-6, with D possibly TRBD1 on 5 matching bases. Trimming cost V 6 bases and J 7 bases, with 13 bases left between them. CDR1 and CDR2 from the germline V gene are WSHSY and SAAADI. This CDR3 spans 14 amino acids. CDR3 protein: CASRGGSTNSPLHF. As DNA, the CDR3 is TGCGCCAGCAGGGGGGGGTCTACGAATTCACCCCTCCACTTT.

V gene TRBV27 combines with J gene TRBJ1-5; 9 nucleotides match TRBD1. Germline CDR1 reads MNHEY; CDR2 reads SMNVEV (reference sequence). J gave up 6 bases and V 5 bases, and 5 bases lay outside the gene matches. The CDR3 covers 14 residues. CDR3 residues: CASSLDRGGQPQHF. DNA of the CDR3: TGTGCCAGCAGTCTGGACAGGGGTGGTCAGCCCCAGCATTTT.

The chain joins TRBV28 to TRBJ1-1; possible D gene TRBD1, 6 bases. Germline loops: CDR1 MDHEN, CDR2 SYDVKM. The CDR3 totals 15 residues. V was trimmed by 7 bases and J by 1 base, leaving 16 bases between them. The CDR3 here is CASTDAGAGNTEAFF. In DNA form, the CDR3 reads TGTGCCAGCACCGACGCGGGGGCGGGGAACACTGAAGCTTTCTTT. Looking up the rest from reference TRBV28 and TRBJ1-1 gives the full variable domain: DVKVTQSSRYLVKRTGEKVFLECVQDMDHENMFWYRQDPGLGLRLIYFSYDVKMKEKGDIPEGYSVSREKKERFSLILESASTNQTSMYLCASTDAGAGNTEAFFGQGTRLTVV.

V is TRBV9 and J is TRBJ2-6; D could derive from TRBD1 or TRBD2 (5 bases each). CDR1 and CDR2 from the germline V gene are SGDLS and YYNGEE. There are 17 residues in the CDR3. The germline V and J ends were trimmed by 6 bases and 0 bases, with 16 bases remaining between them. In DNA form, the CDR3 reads TGTGCCAGCACCCAAGGGACCTCTGCCTCTGGGGCCAACGTCCTGACTTTC. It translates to CASTQGTSASGANVLTF. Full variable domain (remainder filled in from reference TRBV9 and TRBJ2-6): DSGVTQTPKHLITATGQRVTLRCSPRSGDLSVYWYQQSLDQGLQFLIQYYNGEERAKGNILERFSAQQFPDLHSELNLSSLELGDSALYFCASTQGTSASGANVLTFGAGSRLTVL.

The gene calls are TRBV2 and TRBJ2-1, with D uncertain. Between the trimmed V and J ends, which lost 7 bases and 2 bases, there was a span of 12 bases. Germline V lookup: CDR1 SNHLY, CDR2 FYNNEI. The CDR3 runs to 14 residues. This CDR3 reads CASMDLSPYNEQFF. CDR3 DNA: TGTGCCAGCATGGACCTTTCTCCCTACAATGAGCAGTTCTTC.

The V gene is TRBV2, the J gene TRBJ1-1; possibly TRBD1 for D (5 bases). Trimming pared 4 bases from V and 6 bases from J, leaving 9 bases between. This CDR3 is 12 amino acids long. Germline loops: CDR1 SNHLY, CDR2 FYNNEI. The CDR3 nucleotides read TGTGCCAGCAGTGGTCGAGGGGCTGAAGCTTTCTTT. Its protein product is CASSGRGAEAFF.

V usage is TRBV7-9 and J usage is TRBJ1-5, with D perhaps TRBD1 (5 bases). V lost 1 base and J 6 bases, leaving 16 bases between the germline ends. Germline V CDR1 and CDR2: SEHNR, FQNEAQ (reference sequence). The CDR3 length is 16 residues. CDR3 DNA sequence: TGTGCCAGCAGCTTAGGTACAGGAAAAGGAATTCAGCCCCAGCATTTT. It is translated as CASSLGTGKGIQPQHF.

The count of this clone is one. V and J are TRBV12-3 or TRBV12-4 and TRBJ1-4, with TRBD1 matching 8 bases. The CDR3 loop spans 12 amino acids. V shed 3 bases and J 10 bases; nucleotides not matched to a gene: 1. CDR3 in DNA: TGTGCCAGCAGTTTTGGACAGGGAAAACTGTTTTTT. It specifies CASSFGQGKLFF.

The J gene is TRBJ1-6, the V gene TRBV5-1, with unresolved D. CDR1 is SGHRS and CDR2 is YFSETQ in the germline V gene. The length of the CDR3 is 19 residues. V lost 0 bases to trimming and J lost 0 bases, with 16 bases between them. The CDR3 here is CASSLVSGSVSSYNSPLHF. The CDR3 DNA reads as TGCGCCAGCAGCTTGGTGTCTGGGAGTGTTAGCTCCTATAATTCACCCCTCCACTTT.

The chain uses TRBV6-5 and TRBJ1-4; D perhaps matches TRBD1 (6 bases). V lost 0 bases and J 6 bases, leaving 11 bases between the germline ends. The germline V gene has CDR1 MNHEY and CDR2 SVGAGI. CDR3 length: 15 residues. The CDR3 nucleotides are TGTGCCAGCAGTTACTCGACGGGGGCGGATGAAAAACTGTTTTTT. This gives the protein CASSYSTGADEKLFF.